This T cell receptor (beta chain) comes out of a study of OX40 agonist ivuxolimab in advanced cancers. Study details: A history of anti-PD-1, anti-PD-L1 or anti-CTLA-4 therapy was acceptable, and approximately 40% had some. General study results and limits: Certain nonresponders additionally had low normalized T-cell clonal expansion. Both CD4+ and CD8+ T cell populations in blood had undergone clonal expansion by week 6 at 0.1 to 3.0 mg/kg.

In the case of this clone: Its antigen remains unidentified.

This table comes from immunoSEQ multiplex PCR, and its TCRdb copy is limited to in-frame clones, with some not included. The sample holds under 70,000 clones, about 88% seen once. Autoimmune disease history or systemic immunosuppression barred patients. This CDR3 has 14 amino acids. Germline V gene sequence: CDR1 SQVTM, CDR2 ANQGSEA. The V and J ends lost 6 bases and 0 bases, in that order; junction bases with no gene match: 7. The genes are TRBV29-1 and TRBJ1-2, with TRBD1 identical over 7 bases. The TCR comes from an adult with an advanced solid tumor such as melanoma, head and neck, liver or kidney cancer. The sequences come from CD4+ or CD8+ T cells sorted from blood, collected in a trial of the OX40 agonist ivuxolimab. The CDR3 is CSVEGQRANYGYTF. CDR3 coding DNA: TGCAGCGTCGAGGGACAGAGAGCTAACTATGGCTACACCTTC.